This T cell receptor (beta chain) was obtained from a study of CD8+ T cells in alopecia areata. At the level of the study: Tofacitinib was taken orally by treated patients, and the dose was 5 to 10 mg twice daily.

Overall study findings and caveats: Especially in alopecia totalis/universalis, lesional scalp showed greater clonality than normal scalp did. Among patients, TCR sharing was less clear than in mice, a difference possibly due in part to HLA diversity in the patient population.

Indicated treatment: oral pan-JAK inhibitor, 5-10 mg twice daily. The CDR3 totals 17 residues. Germline V gene sequence: CDR1 KGHSH, CDR2 LQKENI. With V trimmed by 2 bases and J by 0 bases, 9 bases remained unmatched. RNA was isolated and reverse transcribed to cDNA, the sequencing template. Assay used: immunoSEQ multiplex PCR; TCRdb lists only in-frame clones, some missing. The data contain around 190,000 clones, around 66% of them singletons. On this clone itself: The antigen is not known.

The chain uses TRBV18 and TRBJ2-7; 8 bases agree with TRBD1. Sequenced here: CD4+ T cells sorted from blood, sampled at week 4, from a patient treated with tofacitinib. The sequence came from a human donor with alopecia areata. The CDR3 is CASSPFMGQDISYEQYF. In DNA, the CDR3 is TGTGCCAGCTCACCATTTATGGGACAGGACATCTCCTACGAGCAGTACTTC.